This T cell receptor (beta chain) was observed in a study of blood T cells in healthy people across ages. In regard to this clonotype: Its matching antigen is unknown.

The study's findings and limits: Naive CD4+ cells and diversity were both higher in long-lived donors than in aged donors.

PCR was performed a second time for roughly 7 to 12 cycles using a sample-barcoded 5' primer and a J-beta primer mix. TCRdb reanalysed the 5' RACE reads using MiXCR and keeps one entry per CDR3 protein. The top ten clones hold 15% to 18% of a sample with 630,000 or so distinct CDR3 sequences, roughly 30% of them seen once. This clonotype was obtained from an elderly woman in good health. Specimen: blood.

The CDR3, as DNA: TGTGCCAGCAGCTTCGGCCGGGAACTTTATAATTCACCCCTCCACTTT. It specifies CASSFGRELYNSPLHF. This chain uses TRBV5-5 with TRBJ1-6; D not resolved. Trimming left V 2 bases short and J 4 bases short, with 13 bases between. The CDR3 has 16 amino acids. Germline V lookup: CDR1 SGHKS, CDR2 YYEKEE (reference sequence). The variable domain in full, completed from reference TRBV5-5 and TRBJ1-6, reads DAGVTQSPTHLIKTRGQQVTLRCSPISGHKSVSWYQQVLGQGPQFIFQYYEKEERGRGNFPDRFSARQFPNYSSELNVNALLLGDSALYLCASSFGRELYNSPLHFGNGTRLTVT.